The present TCR beta chain was sequenced within a study of blood T cell repertoires in COVID-19. This clone was found a few times. Germline CDR1 LGHNT, CDR2 FRNRAP. There are 16 residues in the CDR3. Losses at the gene ends were 5 bases for V and 0 bases for J; bases not matched to a gene: 6. Libraries were prepared by immunoSEQ multiplex PCR; TCRdb keeps only in-frame clonotypes and omits some of them. The table shows over 200,000 clones, with 83% occurring only once. The clonotype was recovered from a man aged 35 to 55 with active or convalescent COVID-19. The sample taken for sequencing was peripheral blood. This chain links TRBV12-5 with TRBJ1-4; 7 positions match TRBD1. CDR3 region: CASGPGQKSTNEKLFF. The CDR3 DNA reads as TGTGCTAGTGGTCCGGGACAGAAGTCAACTAATGAAAAACTGTTTTTT.